These 10 T cell receptor beta chains were sequenced from one sample in a study of regulatory T cells in long-lasting Graves disease. Assembly of TCR beta libraries relied on iRepertoire HTBI primers together with Arm-PCR of CDR3 regions. One entry per CDR3 protein, called by TCRdb with MiXCR from the multiplex PCR reads. The sample carries about 540,000 distinct CDR3 sequences, roughly 13% recorded once. Time point given: newly diagnosed GD, antithyroid drugs for less than 3 months. PBMC RNA served as the TCR library source. These same records also appear under a second study, on T cells in Graves' hyperthyroidism and ophthalmopathy.

The sequencing here drew on peripheral blood mononuclear cells (PBMCs), taken at new diagnosis, from a patient treated with antithyroid drugs. All receptors derive from a man aged 30-40 years with Graves disease.

A remark on this clonotype: One end of the junction fails to match germline, which may point to a read error. The chain couples TRBV5-1 to TRBJ2-3; 7 bases agree with TRBD2. The CDR3 is 15 amino acids. Germline CDR1 is SGHRS and CDR2 is YFSETQ. The CDR3 DNA reads as TGTGCCAGCAGCGCACTAGCGAGAAGCACAGATACGCAGTATTTT. This gives the protein CASSALARSTDTQYF.

Comments on this clonotype: It may be a read error: a sequence one base away is much more abundant. The gene calls are TRBV19 and TRBJ2-1; 9 bases match TRBD2. Trimming removed 4 bases from V and 4 bases from J; junction bases left unmatched: 8. There are 16 residues in the CDR3. CDR1 is LNHDA and CDR2 is SQIVND in the germline V gene (reference sequence). This chain's CDR3 is CASSRVRLAEYNEQFF. In DNA, the CDR3 is TGTGCCAGTAGTAGGGTCCGACTAGCGGAGTACAATGAGCAGTTCTTC.

A single count supports this clonotype. This chain connects TRBV2 to TRBJ2-7, with TRBD2 matching over 9 bases. The CDR3 runs 15 residues. V was clipped by 6 bases and J by 6 bases; unmatched bases: 12. Per the germline V gene, CDR1 is SNHLY and CDR2 is FYNNEI. The DNA of the CDR3 is TGTGCCAGCAGCCAAGGGGGGCGGGAGGGCGGCGAGCAGTACTTC. Translating gives CASSQGGREGGEQYF. Based on the CDR3 plus reference TRBV2 and TRBJ2-7, the full variable domain is EPEVTQTPSHQVTQMGQEVILRCVPISNHLYFYWYRQILGQKVEFLVSFYNNEISEKSEIFDDQFSVERPDGSNFTLKIRSTKLEDSAMYFCASSQGGREGGEQYFGPGTRLTVT.

This clonotype has more than one count but fewer than ten. The chain links TRBV20-1 to TRBJ1-2; 7 nucleotides align to TRBD1. Germline V CDR1 and CDR2: DFQATT, SNEGSKA (reference sequence). The CDR3 contains 13 residues. V was clipped by 4 bases and J by 4 bases; unmatched bases: 6. CDR3 region: CSATETGSYGYTF. The CDR3 DNA follows: TGCAGTGCTACCGAGACAGGGTCCTATGGCTACACCTTC.

This rearrangement joins TRBV5-5 to TRBJ2-1; D might be TRBD2 (6 bases). Germline V gene data show CDR1 as SGHKS and CDR2 as YYEKEE (reference sequence). The V and J ends lost 6 bases and 3 bases respectively, with 13 bases between them. CDR3 length equals 14 residues. In nucleotides, the CDR3 is TGTGCCAGCACCATCCGGACTAACTACAATGAGCAGTTCTTC. This codes for CASTIRTNYNEQFF.

The rearrangement links TRBV3-1 to TRBJ2-2; D ambiguous. The length of the CDR3 is 11 residues. Germline-derived CDR1 and CDR2 are LGHDT and YNNKEL (reference sequence). Trimming took 3 bases from V and 6 from J, leaving 2 bases between them. The CDR3 DNA follows: TGTGCCAGCAGCCACTCCGGGGAGCTGTTTTTT. Translation: CASSHSGELFF.

The rearrangement joins TRBV27 to TRBJ1-2, with 10 positions matching TRBD1. This CDR3 is built from 17 residues. Germline trimming cut 4 bases from V and 6 bases from J; bases unmatched to any gene: 14. Germline CDR1 MNHEY, CDR2 SMNVEV (reference sequence). The CDR3 DNA reads as TGTGCCAGCAGTTCGGGGGACAGGGGATATCTGTTCGATGGCTACACCTTC. This encodes CASSSGDRGYLFDGYTF.

This clonotype was observed a few times. The V call is TRBV19, the J call TRBJ2-2; D perhaps matches TRBD1 (6 bases). This CDR3 is built from 18 residues. Trimming shortened V by 3 bases and J by 4 bases, and 21 bases separated the two germline ends. Per the germline V gene, CDR1 is LNHDA and CDR2 is SQIVND (reference sequence). The DNA for the CDR3 is TGTGCCAGTAGTATCAATTGGCAGGCAAGGGGGTTCACCGGGGAGCTGTTTTTT. It specifies CASSINWQARGFTGELFF.

This clonotype was seen at least ten times. V is TRBV20-1 and J is TRBJ2-5, with 7 bases identical to TRBD1. CDR1 is DFQATT and CDR2 is SNEGSKA in the germline V gene (reference sequence). CDR3 length: 14 residues. V gave up 6 bases and J gave up 4 bases; unmatched junction bases: 11. CDR3 amino acids: CSAFDREVSETQYF. The CDR3 region has the DNA TGCAGTGCCTTCGACAGGGAAGTCTCAGAGACCCAGTACTTC.

This clonotype has at least ten counts. The rearrangement links TRBV2 to TRBJ1-1; no reliable D call. Germline V gene lookup returns CDR1 SNHLY and CDR2 FYNNEI. This CDR3 has 13 residues. The V and J ends lost 2 bases and 10 bases respectively, with 14 bases between them. The CDR3 DNA follows: TGTGCCAGCAGTGAACCGTTCGGGGTAAGAGCTTTCTTT. Translation gives CASSEPFGVRAFF.